This T cell receptor (beta chain) was found in a study of CD8 T cells in Susac syndrome. Regarding the study as a whole: The number of individuals included in the study's TCR sequencing and HLA analysis was acknowledged as relatively small.

Reverse transcription of roughly 0.45 to 1 ug RNA was performed with random hexamers. The CDR3 of TCR beta was amplified by immunoSEQ multiplex PCR across 54 Vbeta and 13 Jbeta. TCRdb reprocessed the immunoSEQ multiplex PCR reads via MiXCR and lists one record per CDR3 protein. Of roughly 200,000 distinct CDR3 sequences listed, roughly 94% are singletons. Sequencing of TCR beta was carried out in blood CD8+ and CD4+ T cells. In the case of this clonotype: Its target is not known.

Sequenced material: CD4+ T cells from PBMCs. The TCR was taken from a human donor with multiple sclerosis.

The CDR3 loop reads CSAVGRPNEKLFF. The DNA of the CDR3 is TGCAGCGCTGTGGGACGCCCAAATGAAAAACTGTTTTTT. This chain links TRBV29-1 with TRBJ1-4, with D tentatively TRBD1 (5 bases). V was pared by 7 bases and J by 5 bases, with 14 bases between. The CDR3 spans 13 residues. Germline CDR1 and CDR2: SQVTM and ANQGSEA.